This record concerns one T cell receptor beta chain sequence. This clonotype has ten or more counts. No cognate antigen has been identified for it. No base qualities exist here, and no much larger clone lies one base off it. A patient counted as having stable Graves' hyperthyroidism if no progression to ophthalmopathy occurred over 18 months of follow-up. Hyperthyroidism patients were newly diagnosed, with disease duration under 2 months, and aged 18 to 65 years. Any patient with an uncontrolled infection, another autoimmune disease, pregnancy or lactation was excluded. Diagnoses relied on clinical symptoms, serum thyroxine and TRAb, thyroid ultrasound and orbital computed tomography. PBMCs were isolated from about 10 ml of fresh peripheral blood by Ficoll-Paque density gradient centrifugation. Total RNA was extracted using Trizol reagent, and RNA quality was assessed on an Agilent 2100 Bioanalyzer.

The data were taken from a study of T cells in Graves' hyperthyroidism and ophthalmopathy (dated by TCRdb to the late 2010s). Describing the broader study: Peripheral blood was sampled at the time of initial diagnosis, prior to any treatment. Thyroid tissue and blood T-cell repertoires from several Graves' hyperthyroidism patients were also compared in the study. According to the paper, TCR Vbeta CDR3 sequencing was carried out on some 130 peripheral blood samples, which came from approximately 41 ophthalmopathy, some 73 hyperthyroidism and approximately 17 progressor patients. TCR V-J signatures able to tell the groups apart were searched for in a discovery cohort of 90 to 100 patients, of whom around 42 had Graves' ophthalmopathy and roughly 58 had stable Graves' hyperthyroidism. After sampling, hyperthyroidism patients received methimazole starting at 30 mg daily, and ophthalmopathy patients received high-dose intravenous methylprednisolone. Prospective prediction of ophthalmopathy was tested in an independent validation cohort of 18 to 20 hyperthyroidism patients and 15 to 17 patients who later progressed to ophthalmopathy. For training and testing, the 80 to 100 patients in the discovery cohort were randomly divided in a 7:3 ratio.

Study-wide findings and limitations: In validation, the model predicted progression to ophthalmopathy with over 65% sensitivity and 72% to 85% specificity, a median of approximately 6.5 months before onset. Blood samples also contained most of the expanded thyroid clonotypes (frequency above 0.001), which suggests that blood repertoires may reflect thyroid immune responses. Sample size was not statistically predetermined, and blinding of investigators to group allocation was not performed. A 13 V-J signature model separated ophthalmopathy from stable hyperthyroidism, with about 90% sensitivity and about 81% specificity in cross-validation and 80%/75% in testing.

From the cysteine through the phenylalanine, the CDR3 covers 14 amino acids. The entry retains the CDR3 DNA only, 42 bases that are in frame from base 1. The V end loses 3 bases and the J end loses 7 bases, and a stretch of 13 bases separates them. The TCR beta CDR3 regions were amplified from the RNA transcripts. For the first round of RT-PCR on the TCR CDR3, the HTBI primer set was used together with the Qiagen OneStep RT-PCR kit. A second multiplex PCR round built the libraries, followed by size selection and purification. The libraries were sequenced on an Illumina HiSeq2000 using paired-end 100 bp reads. The original methods were these. SOAPnuke was used to process the raw data, with reads discarded if the reads contained adapters or uncalled bases, had a mean Phred below 15, or lacked an exact constant-primer or identifier match. COPE v1.2.5 was used to merge the high-quality paired reads, and each unique nucleotide sequence was defined as a clonotype. Clonotypes were aligned to IMGT TRBV, TRBD and TRBJ reference segments using MiTCR v1.1. Only V-J combinations with frequency above 0.0001, covering 99.2% of repertoires, were analysed. A TCS score was defined as the ratio between F50 (clonal expansion) and ExV (chaos), using BLOSUM62-based TCRdist between CDR3 peptides within each V-J. Welch's t-statistics and random forest reduced several hundred V-J features to roughly 13, which were used in a naive Bayes classifier (R e1071). The public reads were reanalyzed by TCRdb: fastp trimming at Q25, MiXCR alignment, in-frame beta chains only. Entries are consolidated by CDR3 protein sequence, retaining the most common genes and DNA. The V and J calls were not made by the authors but by TCRdb's processing. The sample contains 500,000 to 700,000 distinct CDR3 sequences, around 15% of them found a single time. Jointly, the top ten make up around a sixth of the sample.

The sequence links TRBV12-3 or TRBV12-4 to TRBJ1-3; possibly the D gene is TRBD1, per 6 matching bases. The receptor was derived from a woman aged 18-29 years with Graves' hyperthyroidism. The specimen was blood. CDR3 reads: CASSLRGASNTIYF. The DNA sequence is given as TGTGCCAGCAGTTTGCGGGGGGCTTCGAACACCATATATTTT.